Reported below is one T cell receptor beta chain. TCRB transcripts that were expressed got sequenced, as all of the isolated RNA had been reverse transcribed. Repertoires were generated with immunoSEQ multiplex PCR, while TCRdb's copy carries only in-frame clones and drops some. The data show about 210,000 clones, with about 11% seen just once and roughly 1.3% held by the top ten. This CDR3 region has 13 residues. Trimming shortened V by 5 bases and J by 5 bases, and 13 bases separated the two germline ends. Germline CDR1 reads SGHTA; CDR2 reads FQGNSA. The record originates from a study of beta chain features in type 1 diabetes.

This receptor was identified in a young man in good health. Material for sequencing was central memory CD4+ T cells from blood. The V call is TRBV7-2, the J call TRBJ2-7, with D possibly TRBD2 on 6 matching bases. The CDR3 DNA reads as TGTGCCAGCAGCCTCACGGGGAGGCACGAGCAGTACTTC. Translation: CASSLTGRHEQYF.